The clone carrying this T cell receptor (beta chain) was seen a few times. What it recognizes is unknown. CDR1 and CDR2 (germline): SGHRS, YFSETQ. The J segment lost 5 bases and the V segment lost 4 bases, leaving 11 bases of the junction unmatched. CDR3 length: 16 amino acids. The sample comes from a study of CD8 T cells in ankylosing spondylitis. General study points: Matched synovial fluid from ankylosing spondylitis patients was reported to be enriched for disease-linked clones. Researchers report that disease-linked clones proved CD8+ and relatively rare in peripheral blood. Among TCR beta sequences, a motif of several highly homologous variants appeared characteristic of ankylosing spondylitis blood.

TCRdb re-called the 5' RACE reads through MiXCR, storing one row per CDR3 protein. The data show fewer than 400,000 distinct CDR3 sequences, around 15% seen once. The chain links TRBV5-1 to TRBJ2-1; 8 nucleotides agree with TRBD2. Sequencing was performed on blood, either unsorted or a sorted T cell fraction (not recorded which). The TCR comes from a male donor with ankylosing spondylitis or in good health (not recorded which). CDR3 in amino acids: CASSRESGRGNNEQFF. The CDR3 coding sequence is TGCGCCAGCAGCCGCGAGAGCGGGAGAGGGAACAATGAGCAGTTCTTC.